The T cell receptor (beta chain) described here comes from a study of blood T cell repertoires in COVID-19. Study in general: Some COVID-19 samples were acute and others convalescent; all came from the United States, Italy and Spain. Nucleic acid was either cDNA or gDNA, and it came from T cells, B-cell-depleted T cells, or PBMCs.

The CDR3 covers 15 residues. Germline-derived CDR1 and CDR2 are KGHSH and LQKENI. The ends were cut back, 3 bases at V and 3 bases at J, with 14 bases in the middle. As processed by the authors: Estimated nucleated cell counts came from reference gene primer amplification. Here immunoSEQ multiplex PCR was the method, and the copy in TCRdb shows in-frame clones only, minus some. V, J and clone size derive from that table, while D and trimming were established from the DNA sequence. The sample consists of about 210,000 clones, approximately 90% of them appearing once. This clonotype originated in a man aged 40-49 years with acute or convalescent COVID-19. The rearrangement links TRBV18 to TRBJ1-1, with D possibly TRBD1 on 6 matching bases. The sequenced material came from peripheral blood. CDR3 sequence: CASSPRTGTYTEAFF. CDR3 in DNA: TGTGCCAGCTCACCCCGTACAGGGACATACACTGAAGCTTTCTTT.